This record looks at one T cell receptor beta chain sequence and its context. The data derive from a study of blood T cell repertoires in COVID-19. Study at large: The analysed material was cDNA or gDNA that came from T cells, B-cell-depleted T cells, or PBMCs.

Libraries were prepared by immunoSEQ multiplex PCR; TCRdb keeps only in-frame clonotypes and omits some of them. The sample lists roughly 280,000 clones, approximately 87% seen once, with about 4.5% in the top ten. The specimen was peripheral blood. The origin of this receptor is a man in his 60s who had recovered from COVID-19.

In nucleotides, the CDR3 is TGTGCCTGGAGGGGACAGGGGATGCTGGCGAACTATGGCTACACCTTC. Residues: CAWRGQGMLANYGYTF. The chain joins TRBV30 to TRBJ1-2, with 10 bases identical to TRBD1. V lost 3 bases to trimming and J lost 2 bases; unmatched junction nucleotides: 9. From germline, CDR1 is GTSNPN and CDR2 SVGIG (reference sequence). The CDR3 runs to 16 residues.